The clone carrying this T cell receptor beta chain showed up many times. Its target is not known. These data originate in a study of early T cells in non-severe SARS-CoV-2 infection. Study-level findings and limits: Matches to VDJdb favored anti-spike CD8 responses and missed private and CD4 specificities.

Unique molecular identifier tags were affixed to discrete cDNA molecules. TCRdb called the 5' RACE reads again in MiXCR, with one record for every CDR3 protein. This table has 35,000 to 45,000 distinct CDR3 sequences, 5.8% appearing once. CDR1 and CDR2 from the germline V gene are MDHEN and SYDVKM. CDR3 length: 12 residues. Trimming pared 8 bases from V and 8 bases from J, leaving 15 bases between. Source material: whole blood. This chain uses TRBV28 with TRBJ1-2; tentative D call: TRBD1 (5 bases). The source of this sequence is an adult who was a healthcare worker with PCR-confirmed SARS-CoV-2 infection or an uninfected control (not recorded which). The CDR3 spells CASRGLPGGYTF. The DNA for the CDR3 is TGTGCCAGCCGCGGACTGCCAGGGGGCTACACCTTC.